A selection of T cell receptor beta chains follows, all from one sample in a study of T cells in Graves' hyperthyroidism and ophthalmopathy. TCRdb re-derived calls from the multiplex PCR reads in MiXCR, one entry per CDR3 protein. Among about 400,000 distinct CDR3 sequences listed, 15% to 19% were seen once. The sequenced material came from blood. Receptors originate from a woman aged 18-29 years with Graves' hyperthyroidism that later progressed to Graves' ophthalmopathy. Both conserved end residues are part of each CDR3. A D gene is named only where the DNA matches it firmly. Size tells how often a clone was seen (once, few, many) or the class of an expanded clone, and some rows leave it out.

d_gene,v_gene,abundance,len,j_gene,CDR3aa,CDR3nt
-,TRBV20-1,many,13,TRBJ2-5,CSARSRSQETQYF,TGCAGTGCTAGGTCCCGGAGCCAAGAGACCCAGTACTTC
-,TRBV2,many,15,TRBJ1-5,CASSPRTASNQPQHF,TGTGCCAGCAGTCCCCGGACAGCTAGCAATCAGCCCCAGCATTTT
TRBD1,TRBV7-9,many,14,TRBJ1-2,CASRPGTAAWGYTF,TGTGCCAGCAGGCCCGGGACAGCCGCTTGGGGCTACACCTTC
TRBD2,TRBV27,few,17,TRBJ2-3,CASSLWGLAGAADTQYF,TGTGCCAGCAGTTTATGGGGACTAGCGGGAGCCGCAGATACGCAGTATTTT
-,TRBV19,-,14,TRBJ2-5,CASSIQGSWETQYF,TGTGCCAGTAGTATACAGGGGTCTTGGGAGACCCAGTACTTC
-,TRBV28,many,14,TRBJ2-1,CASSTRVVGSEQFF,TGTGCCAGCAGTACCCGAGTTGTGGGAAGTGAGCAGTTCTTC
-,TRBV2,many,14,TRBJ1-1,CASSGGGLNTEAFF,TGTGCCAGCAGTGGGGGAGGGCTGAACACTGAAGCTTTCTTT
-,TRBV18,few,14,TRBJ2-2,CASSEGVNTGELFF,TGTGCCAGCTCAGAGGGCGTTAACACCGGGGAGCTGTTTTTT
TRBD2,TRBV5-1,-,18,TRBJ2-1,CASSQEGAGTSVYNEQFF,TGCGCCAGCAGCCAAGAAGGGGCCGGGACTAGCGTATACAATGAGCAGTTCTTC
-,TRBV2,many,12,TRBJ2-5,CASSEVRGTQYF,TGTGCCAGCAGTGAAGTAAGGGGGACCCAGTACTTC
-,TRBV4-2,many,15,TRBJ1-5,CASSQGTYSNQPQHF,TGTGCCAGCAGCCAGGGGACCTATAGCAATCAGCCCCAGCATTTT
TRBD2,TRBV20-1,many,16,TRBJ2-2,CSARDSEREGTGELFF,TGCAGTGCTAGAGATTCGGAGAGGGAGGGGACCGGGGAGCTGTTTTTT
-,TRBV28,few,12,TRBJ2-3,CASSLGPYTRYF,TGTGCCAGCAGCCTCGGGCCTTATACGCGGTATTTT
-,TRBV27,-,15,TRBJ2-7,CASSPRGGAAGEQYF,TGTGCCAGCAGTCCCCGAGGAGGGGCCGCCGGGGAGCAGTACTTC
TRBD1,TRBV18,-,15,TRBJ1-4,CASSPKRGLGEKLFF,TGTGCCAGCTCACCAAAGAGGGGGCTAGGTGAAAAACTGTTTTTT
-,TRBV20-1,-,17,TRBJ2-5,CSAAAFGREKLQETQYF,TGCAGTGCTGCCGCTTTTGGACGGGAGAAACTCCAAGAGACCCAGTACTTC
TRBD1,TRBV11-2,many,16,TRBJ2-2,CASSLNRGPNTGELFF,TGTGCCAGCAGCTTGAACAGGGGACCGAACACCGGGGAGCTGTTTTTT
-,TRBV5-1,many,16,TRBJ1-5,CASSLDGGSGNQPQHF,TGCGCCAGCAGCTTGGATGGGGGAAGCGGCAATCAGCCCCAGCATTTT
TRBD2,TRBV7-8,many,16,TRBJ2-3,CASSVQGLAGGDTQYF,TGTGCCAGCAGCGTACAGGGACTAGCGGGAGGAGATACGCAGTATTTT
TRBD2,TRBV5-1,many,17,TRBJ2-3,CASSLAPSGRAADTQYF,TGCGCCAGCAGCTTGGCCCCTAGCGGGAGGGCCGCAGATACGCAGTATTTT